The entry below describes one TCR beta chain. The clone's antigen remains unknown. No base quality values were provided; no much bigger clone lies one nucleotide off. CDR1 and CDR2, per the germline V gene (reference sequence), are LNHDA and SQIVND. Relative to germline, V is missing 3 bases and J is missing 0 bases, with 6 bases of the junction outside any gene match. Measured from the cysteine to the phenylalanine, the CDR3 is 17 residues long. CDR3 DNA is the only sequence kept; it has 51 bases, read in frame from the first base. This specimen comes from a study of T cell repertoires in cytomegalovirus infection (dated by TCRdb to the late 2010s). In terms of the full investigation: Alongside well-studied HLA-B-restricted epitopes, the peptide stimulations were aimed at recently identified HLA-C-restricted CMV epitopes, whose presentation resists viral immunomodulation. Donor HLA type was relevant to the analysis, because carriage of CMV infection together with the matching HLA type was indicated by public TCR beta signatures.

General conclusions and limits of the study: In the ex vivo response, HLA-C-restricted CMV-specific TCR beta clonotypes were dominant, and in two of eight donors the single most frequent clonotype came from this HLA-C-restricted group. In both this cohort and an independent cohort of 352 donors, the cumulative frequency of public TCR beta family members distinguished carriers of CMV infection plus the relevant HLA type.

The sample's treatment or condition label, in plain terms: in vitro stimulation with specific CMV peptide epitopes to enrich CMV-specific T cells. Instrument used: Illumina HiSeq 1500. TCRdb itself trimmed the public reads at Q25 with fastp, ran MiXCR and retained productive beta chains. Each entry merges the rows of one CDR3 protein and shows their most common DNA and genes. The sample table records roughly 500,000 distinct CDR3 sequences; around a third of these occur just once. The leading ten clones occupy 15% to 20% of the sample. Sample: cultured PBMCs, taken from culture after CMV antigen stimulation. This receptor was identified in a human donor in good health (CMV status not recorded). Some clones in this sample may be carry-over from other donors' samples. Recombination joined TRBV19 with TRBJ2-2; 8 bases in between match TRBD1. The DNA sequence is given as TGTGCCAGTAGTATCGGGGACAGGTTCGCGAACACCGGGGAGCTGTTTTTT. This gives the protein CASSIGDRFANTGELFF.